This T cell receptor beta chain emerged from a study of identical twins. General study results and limits: Where out-of-frame alpha sequences were twin-shared, they showed excess low generation probability. Beta out-of-frame sequences showed weaker excess sharing between twins. Fewer insertions were carried by abundant cord blood beta clonotypes, but none was seen in memory repertoires.

Unique molecular identifiers were present on the cDNA, which also gained a universal primer site by template switching. TCRdb independently ran MiXCR on the 5' RACE reads; one entry per CDR3 protein. The sample lists some 900,000 distinct CDR3 sequences, roughly 12% occurring once. With respect to this clonotype: Antigen specificity is unknown. At one of its ends the junction is not consistent with the germline gene, which may arise from a read error.

Germline V gene lookup returns CDR1 SGDLS and CDR2 YYNGEE. The CDR3 runs 15 residues. The same sample was also used in a study of yellow fever vaccine responses in identical twins.

The TCR sequence derives from a woman aged 18 to 35 in good health. This sequence joins TRBV9 and TRBJ2-1, with TRBD2 identical over 7 bases. The sample taken for sequencing was PBMCs. CDR3 DNA sequence: TGTGCCAGCAGCGGCGGGGCGGGAGCACGCAATGAGCGGTTCTTC. It codes for CASSGGAGARNERFF.